This T cell receptor (beta chain) was found in a study of shared clonotypes between healthy human individuals. The protocol was immunoSEQ multiplex PCR, while the TCRdb copy is restricted to in-frame clones and leaves out a portion. The data show more than 550,000 clones, just over 90% seen once. Naive-designated CD8 cells lacked CD45RO, were positively enriched for CCR7, and omitted terminally differentiated effector memory CD45RA+ cells. Sequences were obtained from naive CD8+ T cells sorted from blood. The receptor comes from a young man in good health.

CDR3 coding DNA: TGTGCCAGCAGCGGGGGACAGGGGCCTCGGGAGACCCAGTACTTC. Its protein is CASSGGQGPRETQYF. The chain employs TRBV7-6 and TRBJ2-5; 10 nucleotides line up with TRBD1. The CDR3 is 15 residues long. V gave up 5 bases and J gave up 5 bases; unmatched junction bases: 8. Germline CDR1 SGHVS, CDR2 FNYEAQ.